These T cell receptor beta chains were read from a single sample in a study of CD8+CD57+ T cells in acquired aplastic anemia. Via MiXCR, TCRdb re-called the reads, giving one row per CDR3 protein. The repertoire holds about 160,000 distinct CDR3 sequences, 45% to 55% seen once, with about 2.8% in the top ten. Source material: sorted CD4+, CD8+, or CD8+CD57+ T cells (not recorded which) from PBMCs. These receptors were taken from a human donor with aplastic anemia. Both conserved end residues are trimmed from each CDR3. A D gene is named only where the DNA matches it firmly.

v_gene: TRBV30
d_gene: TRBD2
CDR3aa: AWSGAGVGQETQY

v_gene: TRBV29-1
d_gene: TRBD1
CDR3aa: SVEDRGQGGYGYT

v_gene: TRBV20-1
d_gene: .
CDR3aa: SAREYEKLF

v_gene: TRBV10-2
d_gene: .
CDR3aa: ASGQTAYNNSPLH

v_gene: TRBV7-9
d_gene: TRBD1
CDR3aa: ASSPQGVGNSPLH

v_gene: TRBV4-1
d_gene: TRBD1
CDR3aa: ASSQAPGGIWEQY

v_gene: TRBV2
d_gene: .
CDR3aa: ASWANTEAF

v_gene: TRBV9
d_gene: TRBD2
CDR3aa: ASSDGTSGSYEQY

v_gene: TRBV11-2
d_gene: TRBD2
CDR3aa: ASSLDGGSSSYNEQF

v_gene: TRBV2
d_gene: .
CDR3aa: ASSPGAGTNQPQH

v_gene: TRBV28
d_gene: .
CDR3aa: ASFVGASGYT

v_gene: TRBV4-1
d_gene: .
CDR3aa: ASSQASSGGGYEQY

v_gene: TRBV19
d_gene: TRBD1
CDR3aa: ASSTGDSRYEQY

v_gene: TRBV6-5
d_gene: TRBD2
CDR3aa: ASRNVAGGPDEQY

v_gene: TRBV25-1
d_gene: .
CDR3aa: ASRPSYEQY

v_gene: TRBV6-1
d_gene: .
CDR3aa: ASTSAAGNANQPQH

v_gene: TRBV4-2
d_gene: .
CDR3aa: ASSQDQGYSYEQY

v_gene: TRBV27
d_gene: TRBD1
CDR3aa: TSSLMSGGDYGYT

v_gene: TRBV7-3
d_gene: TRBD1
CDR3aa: ASSQGTGGYNEQF

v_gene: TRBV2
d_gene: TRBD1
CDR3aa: ASRRDRGPYEQY

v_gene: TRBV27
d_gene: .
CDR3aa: ASRTDTLYNSPLH

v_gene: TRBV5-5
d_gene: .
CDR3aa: ASSFGGRLYNEQF

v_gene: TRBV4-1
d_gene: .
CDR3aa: ASSQAIMTFSMNTEAF

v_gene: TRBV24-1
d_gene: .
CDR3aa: AVGGPSNNEQF

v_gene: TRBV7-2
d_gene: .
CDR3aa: ASSSPGARDTEAF

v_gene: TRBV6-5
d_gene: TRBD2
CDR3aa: ASSYGLADRYEQY

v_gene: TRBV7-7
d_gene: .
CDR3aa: ASSLVPIRTDTQY

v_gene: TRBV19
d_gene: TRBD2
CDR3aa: ASTPLTSGRNEQF

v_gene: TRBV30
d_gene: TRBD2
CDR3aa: AGRTRRGETQY

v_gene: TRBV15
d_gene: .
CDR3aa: ATSRDAADTYEQY

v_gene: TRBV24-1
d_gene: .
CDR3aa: ATSDIRGSSYNEQF

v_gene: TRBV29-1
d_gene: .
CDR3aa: SGGGEAEAF

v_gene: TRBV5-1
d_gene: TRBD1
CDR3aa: ASSTAGTGTGYGYT

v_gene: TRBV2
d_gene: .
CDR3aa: ASSESAYGYT

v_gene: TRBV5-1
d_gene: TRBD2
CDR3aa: ASGFFGGEETQY

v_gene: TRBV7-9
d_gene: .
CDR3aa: ASSLRSLNSPLH

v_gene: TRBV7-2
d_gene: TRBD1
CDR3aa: ASSLQGAIQPQH

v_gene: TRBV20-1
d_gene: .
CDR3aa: SARNTRSSTEAF

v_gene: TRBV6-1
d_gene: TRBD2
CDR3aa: ASSVAGVLFDEQY

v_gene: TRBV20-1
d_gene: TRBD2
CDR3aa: SARETSGGIYEQY

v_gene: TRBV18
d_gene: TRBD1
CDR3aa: ASSPSGGHSPLH

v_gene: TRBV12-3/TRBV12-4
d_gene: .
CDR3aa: ASSLGTRGNTIY

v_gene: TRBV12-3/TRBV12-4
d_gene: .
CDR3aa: ASRLGVRSDEQY

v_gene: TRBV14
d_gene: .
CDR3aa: ASSQDPNTEAF

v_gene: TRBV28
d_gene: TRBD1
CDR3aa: ASSLTDRVAS

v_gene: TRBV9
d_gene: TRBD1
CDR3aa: ASSVEGDRVVSPLH

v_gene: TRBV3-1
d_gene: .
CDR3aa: ASSQRQEQY

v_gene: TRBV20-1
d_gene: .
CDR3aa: SASWGGGSYNEQF

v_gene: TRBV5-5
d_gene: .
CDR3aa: ASSYLTRSYL

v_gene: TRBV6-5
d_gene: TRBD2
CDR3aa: ASSYGGLGREQY

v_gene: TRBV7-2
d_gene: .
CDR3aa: ASSFGSATNTEAF